This T cell receptor (beta chain) is from a study of blood T cell repertoires in COVID-19. Study in general: Sites in the United States, Italy and Spain provided acute and convalescent COVID-19 samples. Sample material is recorded as cDNA or gDNA derived from T cells, B-cell-depleted T cells, or PBMCs.

Authors' analysis steps: Amplification from reference gene primers served as the basis for estimated nucleated cell counts. The table came from immunoSEQ multiplex PCR; TCRdb's copy has only in-frame clones and leaves some out. V and J calls and clone size are those listed in that table; D and trimming were worked out from the DNA. The sample includes 55,000 to 85,000 clones, less than 85% of them seen just once. V dropped 0 bases and J dropped 8 bases, with 8 bases sitting between them. This CDR3 comprises 13 residues. Germline V gene sequence: CDR1 SGDLS, CDR2 YYNGEE. With regard to this clone: Other nucleotide sequences in the sample specify the same CDR3.

V and J are TRBV9 and TRBJ2-2; D gene uncertain. The TCR was taken from a man in his 60s with acute or convalescent COVID-19. Sequencing input: peripheral blood. CDR3 region: CASSVDLSGELFF. In DNA, the CDR3 is TGTGCCAGCAGCGTAGACTTATCGGGGGAGCTGTTTTTT.